What follows are 8 T cell receptor beta chains derived from one specimen sequenced in a study of T cell responses to AZD1222 COVID-19 vaccine. The table came from immunoSEQ multiplex PCR; TCRdb's copy has only in-frame clones and leaves some out. This sample has roughly 100,000 clones; around 91% occur once, and the top ten carry about 5%. Sequenced here: peripheral blood, sampled on day 0 of AZD1222 vaccination. These receptors came from an adult in good health.

The V gene is TRBV18, the J gene TRBJ2-3; 7 bases line up with TRBD2. With 0 bases clipped from V and 2 bases from J, the junction kept 11 bases outside the gene matches. The germline V gene encodes CDR1 KGHSH and CDR2 LQKENI. The CDR3 sequence is 18 residues long. This chain's CDR3 is CASSPPGGGGGYTDTQYF. DNA for the CDR3: TGTGCCAGCTCACCACCGGGAGGCGGGGGTGGATACACAGATACGCAGTATTTT.

This sequence joins TRBV7-2 and TRBJ1-5; TRBD1 matches at 8 bases. CDR3 length: 15 residues. The germline gives CDR1 SGHTA, CDR2 FQGNSA. The V segment lost 4 bases and the J segment 4 bases; nucleotides outside the gene matches: 6. The CDR3 coding sequence is TGTGCCAGCAGCTCCCAACAGGGGGGAAATCAGCCCCAGCATTTT. Translating it yields CASSSQQGGNQPQHF.

This chain uses TRBV9 with TRBJ2-3; TRBD2 matches at 14 bases. Unmatched junction bases numbered 4, after V lost 0 bases and J lost 1 base. Germline V gene sequence: CDR1 SGDLS, CDR2 YYNGEE. This CDR3 contains 18 residues. The CDR3 coding sequence is TGTGCCAGCAGCGTAGGACTAGCGGGGGGGCTTGGCACAGATACGCAGTATTTT. Translation: CASSVGLAGGLGTDTQYF.

The chain links TRBV18 to TRBJ2-7, with TRBD1 identical over 9 bases. With 3 bases clipped from V and 3 bases from J, the junction kept 3 bases outside the gene matches. CDR1 and CDR2 (germline): KGHSH, LQKENI. The CDR3 loop spans 14 amino acids. The CDR3 loop reads CASSPSTGGYEQYF. CDR3 DNA: TGTGCCAGCTCACCGTCGACAGGGGGCTACGAGCAGTACTTC.

This clone was picked up one time. The chain links TRBV12-5 to TRBJ2-7; 7 positions match TRBD1. Trimming at V came to 0 bases and at J to 2 bases, leaving 10 bases not matched to a gene. Germline CDR1 is LGHNT and CDR2 is FRNRAP. The CDR3 is made up of 17 amino acids. The CDR3 DNA is TGTGCTAGTGGTTTGGTACTTGACAGGGTCATCGCCTACGAGCAGTACTTC. As protein: CASGLVLDRVIAYEQYF. The full variable domain, rest sourced from reference TRBV12-5 and TRBJ2-7, is DARVTQTPRHKVTEMGQEVTMRCQPILGHNTVFWYRQTMMQGLELLAYFRNRAPLDDSGMPKDRFSAEMPDATLATLKIQPSEPRDSAVYFCASGLVLDRVIAYEQYFGPGTRLTVT.

The chain joins TRBV7-3 to TRBJ2-2; possibly TRBD1 for D (5 bases). The CDR3 has 17 amino acids. Trimming took 3 bases from V and 2 from J, leaving 16 bases between them. Germline V gene lookup returns CDR1 SGHTA and CDR2 FQGTGA. The CDR3 loop is CASSLPPTVRNTGELFF. The CDR3 coding sequence is TGTGCCAGCAGCTTGCCTCCGACAGTAAGAAACACCGGGGAGCTGTTTTTT.

This clone was seen a single time. The chain is built from TRBV30 and TRBJ2-7; 10 bases fit TRBD1. Germline V gene sequence: CDR1 GTSNPN, CDR2 SVGIG (reference sequence). With 2 bases clipped from V and 3 bases from J, the junction kept 4 bases outside the gene matches. The CDR3 runs to 14 residues. CDR3 sequence: CAWSSGQGFYEQYF. CDR3 nucleotides: TGTGCCTGGAGTTCGGGACAGGGGTTCTACGAGCAGTACTTC.

The chain joins TRBV11-3 to TRBJ2-1; D is perhaps TRBD1 or TRBD2 (5 bases each). Trimming pared 4 bases from V and 4 bases from J, leaving 8 bases between. Looked up from germline, CDR1 is SGHNT and CDR2 is YENEEA. CDR3 length: 13 residues. This CDR3 reads CASSSGTYNEQFF. The CDR3 DNA reads TGTGCCAGCAGCTCCGGGACGTACAATGAGCAGTTCTTC.